These T cell receptor beta chains were read from a single sample in a study of CD8 T cells in ankylosing spondylitis. TCRdb itself ran the 5' RACE reads through MiXCR, one entry per CDR3 protein. The top ten clones hold approximately 3.4% of a sample with around 130,000 distinct CDR3 sequences, around 9% of them seen once. Specimen: blood, either unsorted or a sorted T cell fraction (not recorded which). These receptor sequences come from a male donor with ankylosing spondylitis or in good health (not recorded which). The CDR3 runs from the conserved cysteine through the conserved F or W. D genes are given only for firm matches. Clone size is stated in some rows and not others, as once, few, many or a class when expanded.

TRBD2	many	TRBV12-3/TRBV12-4	TRBJ2-1	TGTGCCAGCAGTCGTGTTCTAGCGGGAGTCTACAATGAGCAGTTCTTC	CASSRVLAGVYNEQFF
.	few	TRBV20-1	TRBJ2-4	TGCAGTGCTAGAGATCAGGCGGTTCTAGCCAAAAACATTCAGTACTTC	CSARDQAVLAKNIQYF
.	many	TRBV3-1	TRBJ2-1	TGTGCCAGCAGCCCTCGATCCGGGTATGAGCAGTTCTTC	CASSPRSGYEQFF
.	many	TRBV6-2/TRBV6-3	TRBJ2-4	TGTGCCAGCAGCGACGACAGGACCAAAAACATTCAGTACTTC	CASSDDRTKNIQYF
.	.	TRBV6-2/TRBV6-3	TRBJ2-1	TGTGCCAGCAGAGAACCGGGACGGAACAATGAGCAGTTCTTC	CASREPGRNNEQFF
.	many	TRBV6-1	TRBJ1-5	TGTGCCAGCAGTGATGGACAAGGGGGCAATCAGCCCCAGCATTTT	CASSDGQGGNQPQHF
TRBD1	many	TRBV29-1	TRBJ2-2	TGCAGCGTGAAACAGGGGGTTACAGCCGGGGAGCTGTTTTTT	CSVKQGVTAGELFF
TRBD1	few	TRBV7-9	TRBJ2-7	TGTGCCAGCAGCCGTTCGACAGGGGGTCCCTACGAGCAGTACTTC	CASSRSTGGPYEQYF
TRBD1	many	TRBV5-1	TRBJ2-3	TGCGCCAGCAGCTCCGGGACAGTCACAGATACGCAGTATTTT	CASSSGTVTDTQYF
.	.	TRBV10-3	TRBJ2-7	TGTGCCATCAGTGAGGGGCCCCGACTTTACGAGCAGTACTTC	CAISEGPRLYEQYF
TRBD1	many	TRBV5-5	TRBJ2-2	TGTGCCAGCAGCCCTCCAGGGGGAGCGAACACCGGGGAGCTGTTTTTT	CASSPPGGANTGELFF
.	many	TRBV20-1	TRBJ2-1	TGCAGTGCAGCCGGGGGAGGATCCAACAATGAGCAGTTCTTC	CSAAGGGSNNEQFF
.	many	TRBV20-1	TRBJ2-1	TGCAGTGCGCGGGACAGACAAAGGGACAATGAGCAGTTCTTC	CSARDRQRDNEQFF
TRBD1	few	TRBV30	TRBJ2-7	TGTGCCTGGAGTGCAAACAGGGGGCCCTACGAGCAGTACTTC	CAWSANRGPYEQYF
.	many	TRBV5-6	TRBJ2-4	TGTGCCAGCAGCTTTACAGGGTCGGGCATTCAGTACTTC	CASSFTGSGIQYF
TRBD2	few	TRBV6-1	TRBJ2-1	TGTGCATTGGGGGGGGGCTCCTACAATGAGCAGTTCTTC	CALGGGSYNEQFF
.	few	TRBV7-6	TRBJ1-3	TGTGCCAGCAGCTCGAAGATTACAGGGTCGGGAAACACCATATATTTT	CASSSKITGSGNTIYF
.	many	TRBV29-1	TRBJ2-5	TGCAGCGTTGAAGGTCCAGGGGTAGGGACCCAGTACTTC	CSVEGPGVGTQYF
TRBD2	.	TRBV4-3	TRBJ2-4	TGCGCCAGCAGCCCCCAGGGACTAGCGGGACGAAACATTCAGTACTTC	CASSPQGLAGRNIQYF
.	many	TRBV6-5	TRBJ2-1	TGTGCCAGCAGTTACTCCCTGGGACTCTCCTCCTACAATGAGCAGTTCTTC	CASSYSLGLSSYNEQFF
TRBD2	.	TRBV11-1	TRBJ2-7	TGTGCCAGCAGCATAAGACTAGCGGGAGGCTACGAGCAGTACTTC	CASSIRLAGGYEQYF
.	.	TRBV5-1	TRBJ2-3	TGCGCCAGCAGCTTCATCGGTGCCAGCGCAGATACGCAGTATTTT	CASSFIGASADTQYF
TRBD2	many	TRBV7-2	TRBJ2-7	TGTGCCAGCAGCCGGACTAGCGGATCCTACGAGCAGTACTTC	CASSRTSGSYEQYF
.	few	TRBV20-1	TRBJ2-7	TGCAGTGCCGCCTTAAGGGAGAGTCAAAGAGGACCAGGAAGGGTCCAGTACTTC	CSAALRESQRGPGRVQYF
.	many	TRBV20-1	TRBJ2-6	TGCAGTGGGCTGGCTGGGGCCAACGTCCTGACTTTC	CSGLAGANVLTF
TRBD2	few	TRBV20-1	TRBJ2-3	TGCAGTGCTAGACGAAGGACTAGCGGGATCGTGGATACGCAGTATTTT	CSARRRTSGIVDTQYF
TRBD2	many	TRBV29-1	TRBJ2-1	TGCAGCGGGGGGAGGGGACGTTACAATGAGCAGTTCTTC	CSGGRGRYNEQFF
TRBD2	many	TRBV12-3/TRBV12-4	TRBJ2-1	TGTGCCAGCAGTTTGGGAGCGGGAGGGCCAAATGAGCAGTTCTTC	CASSLGAGGPNEQFF
TRBD1	many	TRBV25-1	TRBJ1-1	TGTGCCAGCAGTGACGACAGGGGTAAAGATGAAGCTTTCTTT	CASSDDRGKDEAFF
TRBD2	many	TRBV12-3/TRBV12-4	TRBJ2-3	TGTGCCAGTGTTAGCGGGAGAGTGCGAACAGATACGCAGTATTTT	CASVSGRVRTDTQYF
TRBD2	many	TRBV28	TRBJ2-1	TGTGCCAGCAGCCCGGGACTAGCCTACAATGAGCAGTTCTTC	CASSPGLAYNEQFF
.	.	TRBV9	TRBJ2-2	TGTGCCAGCAGCGTTGCCACAGGAACCGGGGAGCTGTTTTTT	CASSVATGTGELFF
.	.	TRBV4-2	TRBJ2-1	TGTGCCAGCAGCCCTGGGCCCGTAGGGGGTTGGGATGAGCAGTTCTTC	CASSPGPVGGWDEQFF
.	many	TRBV7-9	TRBJ2-1	TGTGCCAGCAGCCCGGTAGGGTGGTTGAATGAGCAGTTCTTC	CASSPVGWLNEQFF
.	many	TRBV20-1	TRBJ2-1	TGCAGTGCTAGCGGAGACTACAATGAGCAGTTCTTC	CSASGDYNEQFF
.	many	TRBV29-1	TRBJ1-1	TGCAGCGTTGAAGAGGGCCACACTGAAGCTTTCTTT	CSVEEGHTEAFF
TRBD2	many	TRBV14	TRBJ2-1	TGTGCCAGCAGCCAAGACACACTAGCGGGAGCCTACAATGAGCAGTTCTTC	CASSQDTLAGAYNEQFF
.	many	TRBV5-1	TRBJ2-7	TGCGCCAGCAGCTTGGAGGGACATTACGAGCAGTACTTC	CASSLEGHYEQYF
TRBD2	many	TRBV12-3/TRBV12-4	TRBJ2-3	TGTGCCAGCAGTTTATCGCGGGAGTTCACAGATACGCAGTATTTT	CASSLSREFTDTQYF
TRBD1	.	TRBV5-5	TRBJ2-7	TGTGCCAGCAGCTTGGAGGGGGCCTTATCCTACGAGCAGTACTTC	CASSLEGALSYEQYF
.	many	TRBV5-1	TRBJ1-4	TGCGCCAGCAGCTTGATTGGAGCAACTAATGAAAAACTGTTTTTT	CASSLIGATNEKLFF
.	many	TRBV5-5	TRBJ2-1	TGTGCCAGCAGCTTGATGGGACCCAATGAGCAGTTCTTC	CASSLMGPNEQFF
.	few	TRBV7-9	TRBJ2-5	TGTTGCTCCGGCCCAAAAGAGACCCAGTACTTC	CCSGPKETQYF
TRBD2	few	TRBV20-1	TRBJ2-1	TGCAGTGCTAGAGGGGGACTAGCGGGTTCAAATGAGCAGTTCTTC	CSARGGLAGSNEQFF
.	many	TRBV24-1	TRBJ2-5	TGTGCCACCAGTGTTGAAGGAGAGACCCAGTACTTC	CATSVEGETQYF
.	many	TRBV12-3/TRBV12-4	TRBJ2-7	TGTGCCAGCAGTCATTACCAAGGAAAAAGCTCCTACGAGCAGTACTTC	CASSHYQGKSSYEQYF
.	few	TRBV7-2	TRBJ2-7	TGTGCCAGCAGCCCCCGCAGCGCCACTTACGAGCAGTACTTC	CASSPRSATYEQYF
.	few	TRBV6-1	TRBJ2-1	TGTGCCAGCAGGCCTACAGGGCGATCGGGCAATGAGCAGTTCTTC	CASRPTGRSGNEQFF
.	many	TRBV29-1	TRBJ2-1	TGCAGCTATCCTTGGGTCCGGGACAATGAGCAGTTCTTC	CSYPWVRDNEQFF
.	many	TRBV4-3	TRBJ2-1	TGCGCCAGCAGCCAAGCCGAGGACTACTCCTACAATGAGCAGTTCTTC	CASSQAEDYSYNEQFF
.	many	TRBV20-1	TRBJ2-5	TGCAGTGCTAGCCCCGACCTGTGGGAGACCCAGTACTTC	CSASPDLWETQYF
TRBD2	.	TRBV4-2	TRBJ2-5	TGTGCCAGCAGCCAAGAGTCGGCCCGGACTAGCGGGAGAGTTGAGACCCAGTACTTC	CASSQESARTSGRVETQYF